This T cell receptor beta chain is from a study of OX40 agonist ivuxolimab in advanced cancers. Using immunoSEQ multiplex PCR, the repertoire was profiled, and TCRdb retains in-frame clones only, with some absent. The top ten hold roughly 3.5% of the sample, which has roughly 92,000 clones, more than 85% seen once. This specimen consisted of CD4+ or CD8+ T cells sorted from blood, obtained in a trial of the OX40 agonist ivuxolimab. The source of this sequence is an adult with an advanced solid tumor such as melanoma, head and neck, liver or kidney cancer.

CDR3 nucleotide sequence: TGTGCCAGCAGTTTACCAGGGGGCGCGTGGACCGGGGAGCTGTTTTTT. This sequence encodes CASSLPGGAWTGELFF. The chain combines TRBV27 with TRBJ2-2; the match to TRBD1 covers 8 bases. Looked up from germline, CDR1 is MNHEY and CDR2 is SMNVEV (reference sequence). Unmatched junction bases numbered 7, after V lost 2 bases and J lost 5 bases. The CDR3 has 16 residues.